A single TCR beta chain is shown here with its context. As yet, its antigen is unknown. This sample is drawn from a study of cytomegalovirus exposure and HLA in healthy donors. Study at large: Earlier findings included roughly 120 million unique TCR beta sequences obtained from about 180 million T cells. Findings of the study overall: It was reported in a later analysis that an Asian-associated ancestry cluster showed fewer N-insertions than the roughly 620-donor mean.

A multiplex PCR was run with 60 Vbeta primers and 13 Jbeta primers. Some clones are missing from TCRdb's copy, which holds only in-frame ones; the method was immunoSEQ multiplex PCR. This repertoire shows about 120,000 clones, 77% found once; its top ten account for roughly 9.7%. This CDR3 is built from 15 residues. CDR1 and CDR2 (germline): SEHNR, FQNEAQ (reference sequence). The ends were cut back, 1 base at V and 5 bases at J, with 15 bases in the middle. This rearrangement joins TRBV7-9 to TRBJ2-7; TRBD2 might be the D (5 bases). The specimen was PBMCs. The TCR sequence derives from a man aged 35 to 55 in good health and CMV-seropositive. CDR3 protein: CASSLGPGTLNEQYF. For the CDR3, the DNA is TGTGCCAGCAGCTTAGGTCCGGGAACACTAAACGAGCAGTACTTC.